This TCR beta chain comes out of a study of cytomegalovirus exposure and HLA in healthy donors. The CDR3 sequence is 14 residues long. The trim removed 8 bases at V and 2 bases at J, leaving 5 bases unmatched. CDR1 and CDR2 (germline): LNHDA, SQIVND (reference sequence). The PCR employed 60 Vbeta primers together with 13 Jbeta primers. Per the original methods: A follow-up analysis tallied around 76 million unique TCR beta chains, approximately 11 million shared. Clones were read by immunoSEQ multiplex PCR, and TCRdb kept only the in-frame ones, dropping some. V and J calls and clone size are given by that table; D and trimming were obtained from the DNA. Here the sample spans approximately 140,000 clones, around 80% being singletons. Regarding the study as a whole: A few of the chains that were CMV-associated were confirmed in vitro to be specific for CMV antigens. Being productive about 87% or about 30% of the time was typical of most TCR beta V segments in an earlier analysis. Another analysis was done later, and it associated 15,000 to 20,000 TCR beta sequences with HLA alleles at 0.05 false discovery rate.

The table lists this clone with a few counts. Its cognate antigen is unknown. The sequenced sample was PBMCs. The receptor was isolated from a man in his forties in good health and CMV-seropositive. This chain connects TRBV19 to TRBJ1-5; 8 nucleotides agree with TRBD1. The CDR3 DNA reads as TGTGCCAGTCAACCGGACAGGGGCAATCAGCCCCAGCATTTT. Its translation is CASQPDRGNQPQHF.